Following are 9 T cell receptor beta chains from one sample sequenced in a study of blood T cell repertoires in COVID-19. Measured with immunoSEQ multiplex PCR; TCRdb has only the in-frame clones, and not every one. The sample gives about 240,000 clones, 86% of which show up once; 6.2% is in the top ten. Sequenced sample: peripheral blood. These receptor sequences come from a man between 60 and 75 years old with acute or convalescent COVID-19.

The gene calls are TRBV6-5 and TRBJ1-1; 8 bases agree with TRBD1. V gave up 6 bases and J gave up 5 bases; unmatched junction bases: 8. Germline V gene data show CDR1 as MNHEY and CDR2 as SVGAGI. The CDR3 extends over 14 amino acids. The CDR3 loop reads CASRKDRGRTEAFF. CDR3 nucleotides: TGTGCCAGCAGAAAAGACAGGGGTCGGACTGAAGCTTTCTTT.

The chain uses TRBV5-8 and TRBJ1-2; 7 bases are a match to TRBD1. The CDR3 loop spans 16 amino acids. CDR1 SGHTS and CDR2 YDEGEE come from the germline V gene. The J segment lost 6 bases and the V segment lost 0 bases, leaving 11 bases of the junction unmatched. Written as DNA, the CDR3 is TGTGCCAGCAGCTTGGTTTCTGTTACAGGGGCGAATGGCTACACCTTC. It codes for CASSLVSVTGANGYTF.

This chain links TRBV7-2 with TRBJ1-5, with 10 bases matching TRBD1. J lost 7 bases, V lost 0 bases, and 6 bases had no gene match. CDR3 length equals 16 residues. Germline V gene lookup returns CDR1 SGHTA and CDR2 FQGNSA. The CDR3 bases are TGTGCCAGCAGCTTAGCCCTGGACAGGGGGATACAGCCCCAGCATTTT. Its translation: CASSLALDRGIQPQHF.

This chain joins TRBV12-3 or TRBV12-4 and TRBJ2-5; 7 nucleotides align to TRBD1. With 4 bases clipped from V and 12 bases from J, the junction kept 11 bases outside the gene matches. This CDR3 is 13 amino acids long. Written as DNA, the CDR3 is TGTGCCAGCAGTTCGACCCCGACAGGGCGAGAGTACTTC. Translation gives CASSSTPTGREYF.

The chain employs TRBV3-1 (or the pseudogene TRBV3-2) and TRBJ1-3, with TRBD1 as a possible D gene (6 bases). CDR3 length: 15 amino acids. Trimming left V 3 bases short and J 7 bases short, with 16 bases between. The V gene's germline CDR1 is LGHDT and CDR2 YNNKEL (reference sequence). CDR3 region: CASSHAGQGSNTIYF. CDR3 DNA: TGTGCCAGCAGCCACGCCGGGCAGGGGAGTAACACCATATATTTT.

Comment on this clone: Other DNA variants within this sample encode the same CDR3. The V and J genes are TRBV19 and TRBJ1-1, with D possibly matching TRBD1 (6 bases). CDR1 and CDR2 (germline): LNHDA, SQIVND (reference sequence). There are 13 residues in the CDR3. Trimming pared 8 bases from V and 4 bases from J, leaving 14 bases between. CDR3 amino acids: CASGQGRVTEAFF. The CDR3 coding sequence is TGTGCCAGTGGCCAGGGGCGGGTCACTGAAGCTTTCTTT.

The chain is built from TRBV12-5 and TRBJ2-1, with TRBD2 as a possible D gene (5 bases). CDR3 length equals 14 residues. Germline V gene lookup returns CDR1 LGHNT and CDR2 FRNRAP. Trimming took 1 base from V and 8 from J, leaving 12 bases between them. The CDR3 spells CASGLGGLRDEQFF. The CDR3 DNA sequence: TGTGCTAGTGGTTTGGGCGGGCTCCGGGATGAGCAGTTCTTC.

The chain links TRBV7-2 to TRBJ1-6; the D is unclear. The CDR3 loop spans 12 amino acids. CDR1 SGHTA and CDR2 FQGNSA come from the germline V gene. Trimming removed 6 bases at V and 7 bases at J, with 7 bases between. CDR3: CASSPSNSPLHF. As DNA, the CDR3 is TGTGCCAGCAGTCCCTCCAATTCACCCCTCCACTTT. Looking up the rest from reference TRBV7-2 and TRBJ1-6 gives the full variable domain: GAGVSQSPSNKVTEKGKDVELRCDPISGHTALYWYRQSLGQGLEFLIYFQGNSAPDKSGLPSDRFSAERTGGSVSTLTIQRTQQEDSAVYLCASSPSNSPLHFGNGTRLTVT.

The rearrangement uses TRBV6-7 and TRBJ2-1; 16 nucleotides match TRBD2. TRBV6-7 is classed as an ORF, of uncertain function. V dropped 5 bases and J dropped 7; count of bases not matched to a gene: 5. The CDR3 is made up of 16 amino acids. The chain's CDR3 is CASSMGLAGGWNEQFF. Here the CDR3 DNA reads TGTGCCAGCAGTATGGGACTAGCGGGAGGGTGGAATGAGCAGTTCTTC.